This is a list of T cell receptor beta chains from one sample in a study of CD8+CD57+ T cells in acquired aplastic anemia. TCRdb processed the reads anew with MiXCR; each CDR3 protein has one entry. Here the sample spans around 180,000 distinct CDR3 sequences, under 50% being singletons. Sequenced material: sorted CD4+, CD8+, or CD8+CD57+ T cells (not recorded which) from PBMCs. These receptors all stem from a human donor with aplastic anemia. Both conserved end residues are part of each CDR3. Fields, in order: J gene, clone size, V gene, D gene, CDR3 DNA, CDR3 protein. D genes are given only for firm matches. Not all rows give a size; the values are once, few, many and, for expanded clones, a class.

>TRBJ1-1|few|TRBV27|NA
TGTGCCAGCAGTTTATCGTGGACAAGAAACACTGAAGCTTTCTTT
CASSLSWTRNTEAFF
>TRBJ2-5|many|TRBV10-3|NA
TGTGCCATCAGTGAGTCGAGTCAGGCCCAAGAGACCCAGTACTTC
CAISESSQAQETQYF
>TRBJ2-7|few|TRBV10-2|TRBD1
TGCGCCAGCAGTGAGTCTTCGGGACAGGGATACGAGCAGTACTTC
CASSESSGQGYEQYF
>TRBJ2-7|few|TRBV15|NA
TGTGCCACCAGCAGAGAGACCGCAGGGGCGGACTACGAGCAGTACTTC
CATSRETAGADYEQYF
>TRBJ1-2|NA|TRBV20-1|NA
TGCAGTGCTAGAGGGGAGGCGGACTATGGCTACACCTTC
CSARGEADYGYTF
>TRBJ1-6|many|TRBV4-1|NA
TGCGCCAGCGCAAGCTCGGGACAACTAAACTCACCCCTCCACTTT
CASASSGQLNSPLHF
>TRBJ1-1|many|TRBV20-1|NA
TGCAGTGCTAGTCCGGGGTTGTGGACTGAAGCTTTCTTT
CSASPGLWTEAFF
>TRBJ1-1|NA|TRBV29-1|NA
TGCAGCGTTGCGGTCGGTCGGGGGTATACTGAAGCTTTCTTT
CSVAVGRGYTEAFF
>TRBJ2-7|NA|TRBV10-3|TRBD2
TGTGCCATCAGGTGGACTAGCGGGGCTTCCTACGAGCAGTACTTC
CAIRWTSGASYEQYF
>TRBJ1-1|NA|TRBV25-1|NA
TGTGCCAGCAGTGATGGGGCCGGGGTTGCTTTCTTT
CASSDGAGVAFF
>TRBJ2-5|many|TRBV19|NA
TGTGCCAGTAGCGAGGGGGGAGAGACCCAGTACTTC
CASSEGGETQYF
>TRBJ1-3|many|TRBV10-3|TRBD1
TGTGCCATCAGACAGGGGGCGAGTGGAAACACCATATATTTT
CAIRQGASGNTIYF
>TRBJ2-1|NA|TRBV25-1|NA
TGTGCCAGCAGCTTGGTAGGGGGGGTGGGCAATGAGCCGTTCTTC
CASSLVGGVGNEPFF
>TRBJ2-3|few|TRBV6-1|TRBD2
TGTGCCAGCAGTGGGACTAGCGGAAACACAGATACGCAGTATTTT
CASSGTSGNTDTQYF
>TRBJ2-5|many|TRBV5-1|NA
TGCGCCAGCAGCTTGGCGGGCAACCCGAGGGGAGAGACCCAGTACTTC
CASSLAGNPRGETQYF
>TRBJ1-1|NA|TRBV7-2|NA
TGTGCCAGCAGCTTATCGGGGGGGGTAGACACTGAAGCTTTCTTT
CASSLSGGVDTEAFF
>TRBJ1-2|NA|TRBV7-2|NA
TGTGCCAGCGGCCCAAGCGTTAGGGATGGCTACACCTTC
CASGPSVRDGYTF
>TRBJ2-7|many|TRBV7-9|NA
TGTGCCAGCAGCTCTCAGACAGGCTACGAGCAGTACTTC
CASSSQTGYEQYF
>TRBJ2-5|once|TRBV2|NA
TGTGCCAGCAGTGGACAGGGAGGGGGAGAGACCCAGTACTTC
CASSGQGGGETQYF
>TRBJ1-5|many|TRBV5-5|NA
TGTGCCAGCAGCTCGGCACCCAATCAGCCCCAGCATTTT
CASSSAPNQPQHF
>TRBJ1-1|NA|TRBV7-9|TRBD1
TGTGCCAGCAGCCTCGGGACAGGGGGCGAGACTGAAGCTTTCTTT
CASSLGTGGETEAFF
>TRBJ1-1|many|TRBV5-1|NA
TGCGCCAGCACTCCAATGGGACAGAACACTGAAGCTTTCTTT
CASTPMGQNTEAFF
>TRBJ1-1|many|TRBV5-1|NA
TGCGCCAGCAGCTTACGGGTCACGGGGAACACTGAAGCTTTCTTT
CASSLRVTGNTEAFF
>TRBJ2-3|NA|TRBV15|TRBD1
TGTGCCTCTCTCCGGAGCAGCCTGGGACAGACCACAGATACGCAGTATTTT
CASLRSSLGQTTDTQYF
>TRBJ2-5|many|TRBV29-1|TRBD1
TGCAGCGTCGACAACAGGGGGCACCAAGAGACCCAGTACTTC
CSVDNRGHQETQYF
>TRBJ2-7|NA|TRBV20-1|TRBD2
TGCAGTGCTAGAATAGCGGGGAGCTACGAGCAGTACTTC
CSARIAGSYEQYF
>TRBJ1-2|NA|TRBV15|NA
TGTGCCACTAGCAGAGATTATGACAGGAGCTATGGCTACACCTTC
CATSRDYDRSYGYTF
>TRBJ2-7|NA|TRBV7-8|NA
TGTGCCAGCAGCGGAGGGACCGTTTCCTACGAGCAGTACTTC
CASSGGTVSYEQYF
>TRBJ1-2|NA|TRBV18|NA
TGTGCCAGCTCACCCCCGTCGGCCGCCTTCTATGGCTACACCTTC
CASSPPSAAFYGYTF
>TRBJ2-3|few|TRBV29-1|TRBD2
TGCAGCATACCGGGACTAGCGGGGGTAGGCACAGATACGCAGTATTTT
CSIPGLAGVGTDTQYF
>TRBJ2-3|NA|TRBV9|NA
TGTGTCAGCAGCGTAGTTAGGGACCCACGCGCCGATACGCAGTCTTTT
CVSSVVRDPRADTQSF
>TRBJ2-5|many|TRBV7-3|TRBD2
TGTGCCAGCAGCGCATTTAGCGGGGGGGCCGGGGAGACCCAGTACTTC
CASSAFSGGAGETQYF
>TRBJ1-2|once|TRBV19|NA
TGTGCCAGTAGTATTTCACAATCGGGGCTTGGCTACACCTTC
CASSISQSGLGYTF
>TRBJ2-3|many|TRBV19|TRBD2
TGTGCCAGTAGAGCAGCGGGAGGGCCCCGGGATACGCAGTATTTT
CASRAAGGPRDTQYF
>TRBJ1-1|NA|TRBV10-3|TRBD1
TGTGCCACCGAAACAGGGGTTAGGACTGAAGCTTTCTTT
CATETGVRTEAFF
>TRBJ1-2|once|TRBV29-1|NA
TGCAGCGTTGAAGATCTTAAGGGTTGGGAGGGTGGCTACACCTTC
CSVEDLKGWEGGYTF
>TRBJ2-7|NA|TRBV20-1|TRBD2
TGCAGTGTCAGCGCGGGGCGGGAGGTGGCCGAGCAGTACTTC
CSVSAGREVAEQYF
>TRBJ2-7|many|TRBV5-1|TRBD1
TGCGCCAGCAGCCTGTCCGGGACAGGGGTTGGGGAGCAGTACTTC
CASSLSGTGVGEQYF
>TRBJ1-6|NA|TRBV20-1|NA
TGCAGTGCCGCACGGGGAGGTGGAGGATCACCCCTCCACTTT
CSAARGGGGSPLHF
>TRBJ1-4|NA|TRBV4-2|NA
TGTGCCAGCAGCCAAGATGCGACAGGACAAGAAAAACTGTTTTTT
CASSQDATGQEKLFF
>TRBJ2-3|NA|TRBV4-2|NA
TGTGCCAGCAGCCAGTCAACCAACACAGATACGCAGTATTTT
CASSQSTNTDTQYF
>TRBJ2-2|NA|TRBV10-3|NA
TGTGCCACCGAGGGAAACACCGGGGAGCTGTTTTTT
CATEGNTGELFF
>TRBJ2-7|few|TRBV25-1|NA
TGTGCCAGCAGTGAATTCAGAGGGACCTACGAGCAGTACTTC
CASSEFRGTYEQYF
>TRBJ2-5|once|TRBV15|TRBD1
TGTGCCACCAGCAGAGATCGGGGACAGGGGGGCGAGACCCAGTACTTC
CATSRDRGQGGETQYF
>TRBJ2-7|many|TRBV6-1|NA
TGTGCCAGCACCCCGATCGGACCAGCCTACGAGCAGTACTTC
CASTPIGPAYEQYF
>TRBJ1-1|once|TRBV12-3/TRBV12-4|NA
TGTGCCAGCAGTTATGGTCCCGCCACTGAAGCTTTCTTT
CASSYGPATEAFF
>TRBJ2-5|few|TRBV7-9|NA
TGTGCCAGCAGCCGAGGGGGGGGTAAAGAGACCCAGTACTTC
CASSRGGGKETQYF
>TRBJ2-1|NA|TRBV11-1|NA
TGTGCCAGCAGCGAGGAGAGACGGGAGCAGTTCTTC
CASSEERREQFF
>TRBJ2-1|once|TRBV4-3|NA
TGCGCCAGCAGCCAAGGCTCAGGTTCCAATGAGCAGTTCTTC
CASSQGSGSNEQFF
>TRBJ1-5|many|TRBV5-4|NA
TGTGCCAGCAGCTCAGGCGGGGACGGGAATCAGCCCCAGCATTTT
CASSSGGDGNQPQHF
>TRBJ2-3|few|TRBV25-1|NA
TGTGCCAGCAGTGAGACACGGAGCACAGATACGCAGTATTTT
CASSETRSTDTQYF